These T cell receptor beta chains were read from a single sample in a study of CD8 T cells in ankylosing spondylitis. TCRdb analysed the 5' RACE reads with MiXCR anew, one entry per CDR3 protein. The table records about 500,000 distinct CDR3 sequences, about 5.7% of them present only once. The sequenced sample was blood, either unsorted or a sorted T cell fraction (not recorded which). The receptors were gathered from a male donor with ankylosing spondylitis. Both conserved end residues are part of each CDR3. A D gene is named only where the DNA matches it firmly. Only part of the rows carry a size: once, few, many, or a class if the clone is expanded.

v_gene	j_gene	d_gene	abundance	CDR3nt	CDR3aa
TRBV5-1	TRBJ1-1	TRBD1	many	TGCGCCAGCAGGGGACAGTTGAACACTGAAGCTTTCTTT	CASRGQLNTEAFF
TRBV7-2	TRBJ2-1	-	many	TGTGCCAGCAGCTTAACCCAGAGCTCCTACAATGAGCAGTTCTTC	CASSLTQSSYNEQFF
TRBV6-2/TRBV6-3	TRBJ2-7	TRBD2	many	TGTGCCAGCAGTTACTCGATAGCGGGAGCCTACGAGCAGTACTTC	CASSYSIAGAYEQYF
TRBV4-3	TRBJ1-1	TRBD1	many	TGCGCCAGCAGCCCGGGGACAGGGTGGCCTGAAGCTTTCTTT	CASSPGTGWPEAFF
TRBV27	TRBJ2-1	TRBD1	few	TGTGCCAGCAGGACTCAGGGGGCATCCTACAATGAGCAGTTCTTC	CASRTQGASYNEQFF
TRBV7-9	TRBJ2-7	-	many	TGTGCCAGCAGCAGAACAGGTGTACCCTACGAGCAGTACTTC	CASSRTGVPYEQYF
TRBV12-3/TRBV12-4	TRBJ2-7	-	many	TGTGCCAGCAGTTTGGGGACGGAGACAACCTACGAGCAGTACTTC	CASSLGTETTYEQYF
TRBV20-1	TRBJ2-7	TRBD1	many	TGCAGTGCTAGAGATCCCGACAGGGCCTACGAGCAGTACTTC	CSARDPDRAYEQYF
TRBV2	TRBJ1-1	-	-	TGTGCCAGCAGTGAGGTCACTGAAGCTTTCTTT	CASSEVTEAFF
TRBV5-1	TRBJ2-1	TRBD2	many	TGCGCCAGCAGCTTGGCCCTAGCGGACTCCTACAATGAGCAGTTCTTC	CASSLALADSYNEQFF
TRBV6-5	TRBJ1-5	-	-	TGTGCCAGCAGTTACTCGCGACAACATCAGCCCCAGCATTTT	CASSYSRQHQPQHF
TRBV20-1	TRBJ2-1	-	few	TGCAGTGCGGCGGGGATCAGCTCCTACAATGAGCAGTTCTTC	CSAAGISSYNEQFF
TRBV20-1	TRBJ2-3	TRBD2	many	TGCAGTGCTAGTGGACTAGCGGGGGGTACGACAGATACGCAGTATTTT	CSASGLAGGTTDTQYF
TRBV29-1	TRBJ2-1	TRBD1	many	TGCAGCGTTGACCCGACAGGGGGGAATGAGCAGTTCTTC	CSVDPTGGNEQFF
TRBV9	TRBJ2-7	-	many	TGTGCCAGCAGCGTTATGGCCATTCCATTCTACGAGCAGTACTTC	CASSVMAIPFYEQYF
TRBV6-2/TRBV6-3	TRBJ2-1	-	many	TGTGCCAGCAGTTACTCGACCGGGTCCGTCAATGAGCAGTTCTTC	CASSYSTGSVNEQFF
TRBV6-1	TRBJ2-1	-	few	TGTGCCAGCAGTGAAAAGCGTGGTTCCTACAATGAGCAGTTCTTC	CASSEKRGSYNEQFF
TRBV18	TRBJ2-1	TRBD1	many	TGTGCCAGCTCACCACTGGACAGGGCGCCCAATGAGCAGTTCTTC	CASSPLDRAPNEQFF
TRBV12-3/TRBV12-4	TRBJ1-5	-	many	TGTGCCAGCAGCCCGGGTTTTGGGCCCCAGCATTTT	CASSPGFGPQHF
TRBV6-1	TRBJ2-3	-	many	TGTGCCAGCAGCTCAAGACTAGGGAGAATAGCAGATACGCAGTATTTT	CASSSRLGRIADTQYF
TRBV29-1	TRBJ2-7	TRBD2	many	TGCAGCGTTGAAGATCGAGGGAGGGGCGCCTCCCACGAGCAGTACTTC	CSVEDRGRGASHEQYF
TRBV5-4	TRBJ1-5	-	many	TGTGCCAGCAGCTCCCCCCCTTCGAGGGGCAATCAGCCCCAGCATTTT	CASSSPPSRGNQPQHF
TRBV20-1	TRBJ1-2	TRBD1	many	TGCAGTGCTGGGAGACAGGGTTTCTATGGCTACACCTTC	CSAGRQGFYGYTF
TRBV2	TRBJ2-7	-	many	TGTGCCAGCAGGGGCGGAACCTACGAGCAGTACTTC	CASRGGTYEQYF
TRBV5-6	TRBJ2-3	TRBD2	many	TGTGCCAGCACGGGAGGCCCTCGGGATACGCAGTATTTT	CASTGGPRDTQYF
TRBV5-1	TRBJ1-2	-	many	TGCGCCAGCAGCCAGAACCCGGGCAGGTGGACGGCTTTCGGCTACACCTTC	CASSQNPGRWTAFGYTF
TRBV9	TRBJ2-7	-	many	TGTGCCAGCAGCGTAGCTACTGGGGCATTTTACGAGCAGTACTTC	CASSVATGAFYEQYF
TRBV4-3	TRBJ2-1	TRBD2	many	TGCGCCAGCAGCCAAGATCCTGCTAGCGGAAACATCTACAATGAGCAGTTCTTC	CASSQDPASGNIYNEQFF